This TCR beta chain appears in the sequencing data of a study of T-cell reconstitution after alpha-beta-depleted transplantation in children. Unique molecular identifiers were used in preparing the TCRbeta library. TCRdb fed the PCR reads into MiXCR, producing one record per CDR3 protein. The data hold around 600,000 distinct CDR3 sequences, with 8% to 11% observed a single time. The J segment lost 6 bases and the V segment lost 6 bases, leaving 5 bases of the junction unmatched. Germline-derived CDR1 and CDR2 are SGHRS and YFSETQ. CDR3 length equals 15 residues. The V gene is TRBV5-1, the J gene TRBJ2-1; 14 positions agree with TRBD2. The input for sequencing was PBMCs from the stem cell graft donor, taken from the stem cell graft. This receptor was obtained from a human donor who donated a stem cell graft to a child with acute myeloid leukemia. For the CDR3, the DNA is TGCGCCAGCACAATGGGACTAGCGGGAGCCAATGAGCAGTTCTTC. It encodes CASTMGLAGANEQFF.